Described below is a single T cell receptor (beta chain) sequence and its context. These data belong to a study of blood T cells in healthy people across ages. Across the study: About one barcoded beta molecule per two T cells came from capture by template switching.

The use of a sample-barcoded 5' primer and a J-beta primer mix characterized a second PCR of roughly 6 to 11 cycles. CDR3-containing paired-end reads numbering at least 3 million came from each sample. MiXCR was run by TCRdb on the 5' RACE reads, yielding one entry per CDR3 protein. The top ten clones hold approximately 24% of a sample with some 860,000 distinct CDR3 sequences, roughly three fifths of them seen once. The CDR3 consists of 15 residues. Germline assignment: CDR1 DFQATT and CDR2 SNEGSKA (reference sequence). The V and J ends lost 6 bases and 2 bases respectively, with 17 bases between them. Donation came from healthy Caucasian individuals in Russia who were aged about 6 to 95.

This TCR was recovered from a man aged 40-55 years in good health. The sample consisted of blood. The V and J genes are TRBV20-1 and TRBJ2-1, with D possibly being TRBD2 (5 bases). CDR3 DNA: TGCAGTGCCCGGCGGGCAGCACAAACCTACAATGAGCAGTTCTTC. Translating it yields CSARRAAQTYNEQFF.